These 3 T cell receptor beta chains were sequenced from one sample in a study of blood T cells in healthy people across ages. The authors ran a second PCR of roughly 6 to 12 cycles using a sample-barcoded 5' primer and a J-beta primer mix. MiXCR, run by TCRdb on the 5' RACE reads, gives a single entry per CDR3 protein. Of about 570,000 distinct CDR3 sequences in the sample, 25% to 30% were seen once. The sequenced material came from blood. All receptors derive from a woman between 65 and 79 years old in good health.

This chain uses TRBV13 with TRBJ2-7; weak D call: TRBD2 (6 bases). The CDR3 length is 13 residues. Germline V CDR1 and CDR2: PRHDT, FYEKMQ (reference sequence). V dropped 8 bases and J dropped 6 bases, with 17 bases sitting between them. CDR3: CASSPGLAGEQYF. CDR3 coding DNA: TGTGCCAGCTCCCCGGGACTCGCCGGCGAGCAGTACTTC.

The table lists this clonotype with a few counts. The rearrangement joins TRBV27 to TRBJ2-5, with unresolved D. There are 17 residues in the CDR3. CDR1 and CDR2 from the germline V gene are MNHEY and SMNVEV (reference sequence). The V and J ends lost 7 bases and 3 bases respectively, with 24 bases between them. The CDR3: CASKSSLLADRKETQYF. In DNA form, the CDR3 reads TGTGCCAGCAAGAGTTCCCTCTTGGCTGACCGAAAAGAGACCCAGTACTTC.

The chain's CDR3 is CSARRLAGVDTQYF. The CDR3 nucleotides are TGCAGTGCTCGGCGACTAGCGGGCGTGGATACGCAGTATTTT. The rearrangement links TRBV20-1 to TRBJ2-3, with 10 bases fitting TRBD2. V shed 5 bases and J 6 bases; nucleotides not matched to a gene: 8. From germline, CDR1 is DFQATT and CDR2 SNEGSKA (reference sequence). The CDR3 covers 14 residues.